The 19 T cell receptor beta chains presented below share a single source sample, sequenced in a study of T cells in Graves' hyperthyroidism and ophthalmopathy. The CDR3 regions of TCR beta were amplified from RNA transcripts. First-round RT-PCR with HTBI primers amplified the TCR CDR3 region. TCRdb reprocessed the multiplex PCR reads via MiXCR and lists one record per CDR3 protein. This sample has under 450,000 distinct CDR3 sequences; less than 15% occur once, and the top ten carry about a fifth. The specimen sequenced was blood. Source of these receptors: a man in his thirties or forties with Graves' hyperthyroidism that later progressed to Graves' ophthalmopathy.

This clonotype was observed many times. The chain combines TRBV14 with TRBJ2-2, with D possibly being TRBD2 (5 bases). The germline V gene has CDR1 SGHDN and CDR2 FVKESK. V was trimmed by 4 bases and J by 5 bases, leaving 8 bases between them. CDR3 size: 13 residues. CDR3 region: CASSRGSTGELFF. The CDR3 bases are TGTGCCAGCAGCCGAGGGAGTACCGGGGAGCTGTTTTTT.

This rearrangement joins TRBV7-9 to TRBJ2-7; D gene unclear. The CDR3 covers 12 residues. The ends were cut back, 3 bases at V and 6 bases at J, with 9 bases in the middle. Germline loops: CDR1 SEHNR, CDR2 FQNEAQ (reference sequence). CDR3 nucleotide sequence: TGTGCCAGCAGCTTGGAGAGGTCCGAGCAGTACTTC. Translating gives CASSLERSEQYF.

Many counts were recorded for this clonotype. The chain links TRBV12-3 or TRBV12-4 to TRBJ1-1; D uncertain. V was clipped by 3 bases and J by 4 bases, with 12 bases between them. The CDR3 runs to 14 residues. CDR3 protein: CASSFTATLTEAFF. The CDR3 DNA is TGTGCCAGCAGTTTCACAGCTACCCTCACTGAAGCTTTCTTT.

The count of this clonotype is one. This could be a read error, since a much larger clone is one nucleotide away. The chain combines TRBV6-1 with TRBJ1-1; 8 bases are a match to TRBD1. There are 16 residues in the CDR3. The germline V gene encodes CDR1 MNHNS and CDR2 SASEGT. DNA of the CDR3: TGTGCCAGCAGTGAACAACAGGGGGTGAGGTACACTGAAGCTTCCTTT. Its translation is CASSEQQGVRYTEASF.

The table lists this clonotype with a few counts. The chain carries TRBV9 and TRBJ2-2; D possibly corresponds to TRBD2 (5 bases). This CDR3 is 16 amino acids long. V was pared by 3 bases and J by 3 bases, with 15 bases between. In germline, CDR1 is SGDLS, CDR2 YYNGEE. CDR3 sequence reads: CASSDNYVGDTGELFF. Here the CDR3 DNA reads TGTGCCAGCAGCGACAACTACGTGGGAGACACCGGGGAGCTGTTTTTT.

The chain employs TRBV6-5 and TRBJ2-3; tentatively, D is TRBD1 or TRBD2 (5 bases each). CDR1 is MNHEY and CDR2 is SVGAGI in the germline V gene. Trimming shortened V by 0 bases and J by 6 bases, and 13 bases separated the two germline ends. This CDR3 has 15 amino acids. The CDR3 coding sequence is TGTGCCAGCAGTTACTCCTCCGGGGCAATTGATACGCAGTATTTT. This encodes CASSYSSGAIDTQYF.

There are a few counts of this clonotype. The genes are TRBV15 and TRBJ1-3; D possibly corresponds to TRBD1 (5 bases). Trimming shortened V by 8 bases and J by 1 base, and 18 bases separated the two germline ends. CDR3 size: 16 residues. Germline CDR1 is LNHNV and CDR2 is YYDKDF (reference sequence). The CDR3 DNA reads TGTGCCACCCGACTTGGGTGGGGGTCTTCTGGAAACACCATATATTTT. This sequence encodes CATRLGWGSSGNTIYF.

This clonotype was observed a handful of times. The chain uses TRBV27 and TRBJ1-2; 8 positions agree with TRBD1. This CDR3 is 12 amino acids long. CDR1 and CDR2 from the germline V gene are MNHEY and SMNVEV (reference sequence). Trimming at V came to 8 bases and at J to 7 bases, leaving 6 bases not matched to a gene. The CDR3 here is CASGFQGAGYTF. For the CDR3, the DNA is TGTGCCAGCGGATTCCAGGGGGCTGGCTACACCTTC.

This clonotype was counted at least ten times. V usage is TRBV2 and J usage is TRBJ1-6; 11 bases align to TRBD1. The V gene end was trimmed by 7 bases and the J gene end by 6 bases; junction bases not matched to a gene: 5. From germline, CDR1 is SNHLY and CDR2 FYNNEI. This CDR3 has 15 amino acids. CDR3 residues: CASTGTGGRNSPLHF. The CDR3 bases are TGTGCCAGCACCGGGACAGGGGGTCGTAATTCACCCCTCCACTTT.

V and J are TRBV20-1 and TRBJ2-3; TRBD2 matches at 8 bases. The length of the CDR3 is 14 residues. The junction had 3 bases not matched to a gene; V was cut back by 1 base and J by 3 bases. Germline V gives CDR1 DFQATT, CDR2 SNEGSKA (reference sequence). CDR3 loop: CSARAGGPTDTQYF. Written as DNA, the CDR3 is TGCAGTGCTAGAGCGGGGGGGCCTACAGATACGCAGTATTTT.

The genes are TRBV4-1 and TRBJ1-5; a possible D gene is TRBD1 (5 bases). The V end was cut by 1 base, the J end by 3 bases, with 13 bases between. In germline, CDR1 is MGHRA, CDR2 YSYEKL. The CDR3 sequence is 16 residues long. The CDR3 DNA follows: TGCGCCAGCAGCCAAGGGCCGGGACGGGTCAATCAGCCCCAGCATTTT. Translating it yields CASSQGPGRVNQPQHF.

In this sample, this clonotype turned up many times. The chain is built from TRBV6-1 and TRBJ1-2; weak D call: TRBD1 (5 bases). This CDR3 contains 14 residues. V was cut by 5 bases and J by 3 bases, with 13 bases left in between. Germline CDR1 is MNHNS and CDR2 is SASEGT. The CDR3 spells CASSSLDTDYGYTF. CDR3 DNA sequence: TGTGCCAGCAGTTCCTTGGACACCGACTATGGCTACACCTTC.

This clonotype has at least ten counts. This chain uses TRBV12-3 or TRBV12-4 with TRBJ1-3; 7 nucleotides align to TRBD1. The CDR3 consists of 18 residues. V trimming: 3 bases; J trimming: 2 bases; junction bases outside the gene matches: 13. CDR3 amino acids: CASSFGNRGTGPGNTIYF. CDR3 in DNA: TGTGCCAGCAGTTTCGGTAACAGGGGTACGGGGCCTGGAAACACCATATATTTT.

This chain joins TRBV7-2 and TRBJ2-5, with D tentatively TRBD1 or TRBD2 (5 bases each). Trimming pared 1 base from V and 4 bases from J, leaving 19 bases between. The CDR3 contains 17 residues. Germline V gene data show CDR1 as SGHTA and CDR2 as FQGNSA. CDR3 region: CASSLVPWQGGGETQYF. The CDR3 DNA sequence: TGTGCCAGCAGCTTAGTTCCGTGGCAGGGTGGGGGAGAGACCCAGTACTTC.

This clonotype has a count of ten or more. The chain couples TRBV30 to TRBJ2-1; D remains unclear. V dropped 0 bases and J dropped 5 bases, with 5 bases sitting between them. This CDR3 spans 12 amino acids. Germline V CDR1 and CDR2: GTSNPN, SVGIG (reference sequence). The CDR3 here is CAWSVRHNEQFF. The CDR3 DNA reads TGTGCCTGGAGTGTGAGGCACAATGAGCAGTTCTTC.

This clonotype was detected ten times or more. This rearrangement joins TRBV28 to TRBJ1-1, with unresolved D. The CDR3 spans 12 residues. V lost 2 bases, J lost 9 bases, and 10 bases lay in between. CDR1 is MDHEN, CDR2 SYDVKM, per germline. The CDR3 is CASSLKAVQAFF. The CDR3 nucleotides are TGTGCCAGCAGTTTAAAGGCGGTCCAAGCTTTCTTT.

Notes on this clonotype: This may be a read error: a much more frequent sequence differs by one nucleotide. This chain connects TRBV5-5 to TRBJ2-7, with D perhaps TRBD2 (5 bases). V lost 4 bases to trimming and J lost 8 bases, with 16 bases between them. Per the germline V gene, CDR1 is SGHKS and CDR2 is YYEKEE (reference sequence). The CDR3 has 13 residues. CDR3 region: CASSPNVREKQYF. The CDR3 bases are TGTGCCAGCAGCCCCAATGTGAGGGAAAAGCAGTACTTC.

CDR3 sequence (DNA): TGTGCCAGCAGCTTTCGGACAGGGGACTATGGCTACACCTTC. It encodes CASSFRTGDYGYTF. The V and J genes are TRBV9 and TRBJ1-2, with 9 bases that match TRBD1. V trimming: 4 bases; J trimming: 3 bases; junction bases outside the gene matches: 4. The V gene's germline CDR1 is SGDLS and CDR2 YYNGEE. This CDR3 contains 14 residues.

The chain links TRBV5-1 to TRBJ1-1; D uncertain. The CDR3 extends over 15 amino acids. Trimming stripped 1 base from V and 0 bases from J, with 10 bases between. Germline CDR1 SGHRS, CDR2 YFSETQ. The CDR3 is CASSLSNNLNTEAFF. CDR3 DNA sequence: TGCGCCAGCAGCTTGTCGAACAATCTGAACACTGAAGCTTTCTTT.